The 18 T cell receptor beta chains below were found in one sample sequenced in a study of regulatory T cells in long-lasting Graves disease. As to time point: newly diagnosed GD, antithyroid drugs for less than 3 months. Making the TCR library involved RNA that had been extracted from PBMCs. Investigators prepared the TCR beta libraries by applying iRepertoire HTBI primers and Arm-PCR of CDR3 regions. Via MiXCR, TCRdb re-called the multiplex PCR reads, giving one row per CDR3 protein. The sample holds about 560,000 distinct CDR3 sequences, 16% seen once. These data were likewise used in another study, on T cells in Graves' hyperthyroidism and ophthalmopathy.

The sequencing used peripheral blood mononuclear cells (PBMCs), collected at new diagnosis, from a patient treated with antithyroid drugs. These receptor sequences come from a man aged 18 to 35 with Graves disease.

This clonotype was picked up a small number of times. This chain connects TRBV7-3 to TRBJ2-2; 13 bases align to TRBD2. CDR3 size: 17 residues. The V gene end was trimmed by 8 bases and the J gene end by 2 bases; junction bases not matched to a gene: 8. Germline CDR1 and CDR2: SGHTA and FQGTGA. The CDR3 reads CASGVGTSGANTGELFF. The CDR3 DNA is TGTGCCAGCGGAGTGGGGACTAGCGGGGCTAACACCGGGGAGCTGTTTTTT.

In this sample, this clonotype turned up many times. The V and J genes are TRBV10-3 and TRBJ1-1, with no clear D. Trimming left V 4 bases short and J 0 bases short, with 12 bases between. The CDR3 is made up of 15 amino acids. Germline-derived CDR1 and CDR2 are ENHRY and SYGVKD. CDR3 residues: CAISAHGRMNTEAFF. The CDR3 nucleotides are TGTGCCATCAGTGCGCACGGGAGGATGAACACTGAAGCTTTCTTT.

V is TRBV7-3 and J is TRBJ2-2; the D is unclear. Germline assignment: CDR1 SGHTA and CDR2 FQGTGA. Trimming cost V 5 bases and J 4 bases, with 8 bases left between them. CDR3 length: 13 amino acids. CDR3 sequence: CASSTTTTGELFF. In nucleotides, the CDR3 is TGTGCCAGCAGCACAACGACCACCGGGGAGCTGTTTTTT.

This clonotype has at least ten counts. J is TRBJ2-7 and V is TRBV2; TRBD2 is a possible D gene (6 bases). CDR3 length: 12 amino acids. Germline V gene lookup returns CDR1 SNHLY and CDR2 FYNNEI. The V end lost 6 bases, the J end lost 3 bases, and 9 bases lay between the germline ends. CDR3 DNA sequence: TGTGCCAGCAGGGGGGACTTCTACGAGCAGTACTTC. Its translation is CASRGDFYEQYF.

This clonotype was detected many times. The chain links TRBV7-8 to TRBJ2-3; TRBD1 matches at 9 bases. V shed 6 bases, J shed 6 bases, and the junction held 7 bases outside the gene matches. This CDR3 spans 14 amino acids. Germline V gene data show CDR1 as SGHVS and CDR2 as FQNEAQ. The CDR3 here is CASRPGQGFDTQYF. The DNA for the CDR3 is TGTGCCAGCAGACCAGGACAGGGGTTCGATACGCAGTATTTT.

In its sample, this clonotype was seen many times. The rearrangement links TRBV2 to TRBJ2-5, with 8 bases fitting TRBD2. Germline assignment: CDR1 SNHLY and CDR2 FYNNEI. V trimming: 3 bases; J trimming: 5 bases; junction bases outside the gene matches: 14. This CDR3 contains 17 residues. The CDR3 reads CASSDLVSGKTLETQYF. The DNA of the CDR3 is TGTGCCAGCAGTGATTTGGTTAGCGGGAAGACTTTGGAGACCCAGTACTTC.

On this clonotype itself: An end of the junction differs from the germline gene, which may be a read error. V and J are TRBV27 and TRBJ1-2, with D possibly being TRBD1 (5 bases). The germline V gene has CDR1 MNHEY and CDR2 SMNVEV (reference sequence). This CDR3 region has 15 residues. This CDR3 is CASSANGGSEYGCTF. The CDR3 DNA is TGTGCCAGCAGTGCCAACGGGGGGAGTGAGTATGGCTGCACCTTC.

This clonotype has ten or more counts. V gene TRBV7-3 combines with J gene TRBJ2-1; TRBD1 agrees at 9 bases. This CDR3 has 14 amino acids. CDR1 SGHTA and CDR2 FQGTGA come from the germline V gene. Trimming took 6 bases from V and 8 from J; bases not matched to a gene: 8. CDR3 DNA sequence: TGTGCCAGCAGGGCCACAGGGGGCGCGGATGAGCAGTTCTTC. Residues: CASRATGGADEQFF. Combining the CDR3 with reference TRBV7-3 and TRBJ2-1 gives the whole variable domain GAGVSQTPSNKVTEKGKYVELRCDPISGHTALYWYRQSLGQGPEFLIYFQGTGAADDSGLPNDRFFAVRPEGSVSTLKIQRTERGDSAVYLCASRATGGADEQFFGPGTRLTVL.

The chain links TRBV11-2 to TRBJ2-7; TRBD1 matches at 7 bases. CDR1 and CDR2 (germline): SGHAT, FQNNGV. This CDR3 has 15 amino acids. With V trimmed by 0 bases and J by 5 bases, 7 bases remained unmatched. The CDR3 DNA reads TGTGCCAGCAGCTTAGATACAGGGGCAGGGCACGAGCAGTACTTC. This gives the protein CASSLDTGAGHEQYF.

In its sample, this clonotype was seen a few times. Compared with germline, one end of the junction differs, possibly owing to a read error. The J gene is TRBJ2-1, the V gene TRBV12-3 or TRBV12-4, with D tentatively TRBD1 (5 bases). This CDR3 has 17 amino acids. The CDR3 DNA sequence: TGTGCCAGCAGTTTACAGCCTCTTGGGGCCTTGGGCAATGAGCAGTCCTTC. Protein product: CASSLQPLGALGNEQSF.

This clonotype occurred many times. The chain has TRBV12-3 or TRBV12-4 and TRBJ2-2; D is uncertain. The CDR3 sequence is 16 residues long. V gave up 5 bases and J gave up 0 bases, with 13 bases separating them. The CDR3 here is CASSGVQATNTGELFF. For the CDR3, the DNA is TGTGCCAGCAGTGGCGTCCAGGCGACGAACACCGGGGAGCTGTTTTTT.

About this clonotype itself: One junction end does not reproduce the germline sequence, and a read error may be involved. This chain uses TRBV6-5 with TRBJ2-1; no definite D call. The germline V gene encodes CDR1 MNHEY and CDR2 SVGAGI. This CDR3 spans 12 amino acids. The CDR3 loop reads CASGWGYSEQFF. For the CDR3, the DNA is TGTGCCAGCGGTTGGGGATACAGTGAGCAGTTCTTC.

There are a few counts of this clonotype. The J gene is TRBJ2-2, the V gene TRBV7-9; maybe TRBD2 (5 bases). CDR1 and CDR2 from the germline V gene are SEHNR and FQNEAQ (reference sequence). This CDR3 comprises 12 residues. CDR3 amino acids: CAGAKNTGELFF. CDR3 nucleotide sequence: TGTGCGGGAGCGAAGAACACCGGGGAGCTGTTTTTT.

This clonotype was picked up many times. The chain uses TRBV2 and TRBJ2-1, with D perhaps TRBD1 or TRBD2 (6 bases each). V was shortened by 7 bases and J by 4 bases, with 17 bases between the two germline ends. Looked up from germline, CDR1 is SNHLY and CDR2 is FYNNEI. CDR3 size: 15 residues. CDR3 DNA: TGTGCCAGCACCTCGGGGGCGGGTGTTTACAATGAGCAGTTCTTC. Encoded protein: CASTSGAGVYNEQFF.

This clonotype was seen many times. The chain combines TRBV2 with TRBJ2-1; 9 nucleotides match TRBD2. Trimming cost V 5 bases and J 7 bases; bases outside gene matches: 9. Germline V lookup: CDR1 SNHLY, CDR2 FYNNEI. This CDR3 spans 15 amino acids. CDR3 protein: CASSPFSGSKNEQFF. CDR3 DNA sequence: TGTGCCAGCAGTCCTTTTAGCGGGAGTAAGAATGAGCAGTTCTTC.

This clonotype was seen at least ten times. The V call is TRBV12-5, the J call TRBJ1-5; D possibly corresponds to TRBD1 (5 bases). CDR3 length equals 14 residues. Trimming pared 4 bases from V and 4 bases from J, leaving 11 bases between. Germline V gene data show CDR1 as LGHNT and CDR2 as FRNRAP. CDR3 in DNA: TGTGCTAGTGGTTCCGGACGGGGGAATCAGCCCCAGCATTTT. Translated: CASGSGRGNQPQHF.

The genes are TRBV7-9 and TRBJ1-6, with D possibly TRBD1 on 5 matching bases. The CDR3 spans 15 residues. Trimming took off 1 base at V and 8 bases at J, with 12 bases between the two ends. Germline V gene data show CDR1 as SEHNR and CDR2 as FQNEAQ (reference sequence). The CDR3, as DNA: TGTGCCAGCAGCTTAGAGGGGAGAGGGGATTCACCCCTCCACTTT. Its translation: CASSLEGRGDSPLHF.

The rearrangement links TRBV7-8 to TRBJ1-2; the match to TRBD1 covers 10 bases. This CDR3 has 17 amino acids. Germline V gives CDR1 SGHVS, CDR2 FQNEAQ. V trimming: 3 bases; J trimming: 2 bases; junction bases outside the gene matches: 9. CDR3 DNA sequence: TGTGCCAGCAGCTTCCGTATCAGGACAGGGGGGAACTATGGCTACACCTTC. Encoded protein: CASSFRIRTGGNYGYTF.